The 30 T cell receptor beta chains given below trace back to one sample, sequenced in a study of shared clonotypes between healthy human individuals. The method was immunoSEQ multiplex PCR; TCRdb's version includes in-frame clones alone and lacks a portion of them. The data contain about 990,000 clones, more than 75% of them singletons. Sequencing was performed on memory CD4+ T cells from PBMCs. Subset: CD45RA-negative fraction. These receptors were collected from a man younger than 30 in good health. Some clones in this sample may be carry-over from other donors' samples.

The chain joins TRBV28 to TRBJ2-3, with D possibly matching TRBD2 (6 bases). This CDR3 region has 14 residues. CDR1 and CDR2 (germline): MDHEN, SYDVKM. V lost 7 bases and J lost 7, with 18 bases in between. Here the CDR3 DNA reads TGTGCCAGCACCGCGGGACGGAACGTCCATACGCAGTATTTT. Translating it yields CASTAGRNVHTQYF.

The chain has TRBV5-4 and TRBJ2-1, with 14 bases that match TRBD2. V was pared by 4 bases and J by 0 bases, with 3 bases of the junction left unmatched. This CDR3 comprises 17 residues. Per the germline V gene, CDR1 is SGHNT and CDR2 is YYREEE (reference sequence). CDR3 coding DNA: TGTGCCAGCAGCCAGGGACTAGCGGGAGTCTCCTACAATGAGCAGTTCTTC. Translation gives CASSQGLAGVSYNEQFF.

V usage is TRBV5-1 and J usage is TRBJ2-1; 16 bases match TRBD2. The CDR3 sequence is 17 residues long. Germline assignment: CDR1 SGHRS and CDR2 YFSETQ. V shed 4 bases, J shed 6 bases, and the junction held 7 bases outside the gene matches. CDR3 loop: CASSQGLAGGPFNEQFF. The CDR3 DNA follows: TGCGCCAGCAGCCAGGGACTAGCGGGAGGGCCGTTCAATGAGCAGTTCTTC.

This clone has just one count. The same CDR3 can be traced to other DNA sequences in this sample. The chain joins TRBV5-1 to TRBJ1-5; a weak D match, TRBD1 (5 bases). Germline CDR1 SGHRS, CDR2 YFSETQ. V lost 0 bases and J 2 bases, leaving 9 bases between the germline ends. The CDR3 has 15 amino acids. Written as DNA, the CDR3 is TGCGCCAGCAGCTTGGAAGGGGCGGGCAATCAGCCCCAGCATTTT. It is translated as CASSLEGAGNQPQHF.

The CDR3 nucleotides read TGTGCCAGCAGCTCCTTCTGGACTAGCGTGAACAATGAGCAGTTCTTC. It is translated as CASSSFWTSVNNEQFF. V is TRBV7-9 and J is TRBJ2-1; 9 nucleotides align to TRBD2. Germline CDR1 is SEHNR and CDR2 is FQNEAQ (reference sequence). CDR3 length: 16 amino acids. J was trimmed by 5 bases and V by 4 bases; bases with no gene match: 9.

The chain uses TRBV28 and TRBJ2-5; TRBD1 is a possible D gene (6 bases). CDR3 size: 15 residues. V lost 1 base and J 4 bases, leaving 13 bases between the germline ends. The germline gives CDR1 MDHEN, CDR2 SYDVKM. The CDR3 sequence: CASSLYTGWGETQYF. The CDR3 bases are TGTGCCAGCAGTTTATATACAGGGTGGGGAGAGACCCAGTACTTC. Based on the CDR3 plus reference TRBV28 and TRBJ2-5, the full variable domain is DVKVTQSSRYLVKRTGEKVFLECVQDMDHENMFWYRQDPGLGLRLIYFSYDVKMKEKGDIPEGYSVSREKKERFSLILESASTNQTSMYLCASSLYTGWGETQYFGPGTRLLVL.

V gene TRBV2 combines with J gene TRBJ2-7; 7 bases are shared with TRBD1. The CDR3 sequence is 14 residues long. Germline V gene data show CDR1 as SNHLY and CDR2 as FYNNEI. With 2 bases clipped from V and 0 bases from J, the junction kept 1 base outside the gene matches. CDR3 in DNA: TGTGCCAGCAGTGAACGGGACAGCTCCTACGAGCAGTACTTC. This sequence encodes CASSERDSSYEQYF.

The chain recombines TRBV7-8 with TRBJ1-1, with 7 bases identical to TRBD1. From germline, CDR1 is SGHVS and CDR2 FQNEAQ. The CDR3 consists of 16 residues. The junction had 12 bases not matched to a gene; V was cut back by 5 bases and J by 3 bases. As DNA, the CDR3 is TGTGCCAGCAGCAAACAACCCACAGGGGTTTACACTGAAGCTTTCTTT. Residues: CASSKQPTGVYTEAFF.

About this clone itself: This may arise from a read error, as a much more abundant clone is one base away. This is likely a read error, given that the CDR3 carries no conserved phenylalanine or tryptophan at its end. DNA for the CDR3: TGCGCCAGCAGCCTAGAGGGCCAACCCGGAAACATTCAGTACCTC. Protein product: CASSLEGQPGNIQYL. The rearrangement joins TRBV5-1 to TRBJ2-4; the D gene is possibly TRBD2 (5 bases). The V and J ends lost 4 bases and 6 bases respectively, with 17 bases between them. Looked up from germline, CDR1 is SGHRS and CDR2 is YFSETQ. This CDR3 spans 15 amino acids.

The chain recombines TRBV7-2 with TRBJ2-7; the D gene could be TRBD1 or TRBD2 (5 bases each). The V gene lost 0 bases and the J gene lost 4 bases, with 16 bases spanning the gap. CDR3 length: 16 residues. CDR1 and CDR2 from the germline V gene are SGHTA and FQGNSA. Written as DNA, the CDR3 is TGTGCCAGCAGCTTAGCCCCGGGACCATACAATTACGAGCAGTACTTC. It translates to CASSLAPGPYNYEQYF.

The J gene is TRBJ1-1, the V gene TRBV6-6; D is unclear. The V and J ends lost 2 bases and 6 bases respectively, with 7 bases between them. This CDR3 contains 12 residues. CDR1 is MNHNY, CDR2 SVGAGI, per germline (reference sequence). The CDR3 sequence is CASSYPDSEAFF. DNA of the CDR3: TGTGCCAGCAGTTACCCGGATTCTGAAGCTTTCTTT.

On this clone itself: The junction shows a germline mismatch at one end, possibly a read error. The chain's CDR3 is CASGVLTSGTEQFF. CDR3 DNA: TGTGCCAGCGGCGTTCTGACTAGCGGAACCGAGCAGTTCTTC. This chain uses TRBV9 with TRBJ2-1; TRBD2 matches 9 bases. CDR3 length: 14 amino acids. Germline CDR1 is SGDLS and CDR2 is YYNGEE.

The V and J genes are TRBV11-2 and TRBJ1-3, with D perhaps matching TRBD1 (6 bases). Germline lookup yields CDR1 SGHAT and CDR2 FQNNGV. Trimming took off 3 bases at V and 4 bases at J, with 13 bases between the two ends. This CDR3 spans 15 amino acids. CDR3 amino acids: CASSLVTGTGNTIYF. The CDR3 nucleotides are TGTGCCAGCAGCTTGGTCACAGGGACCGGAAACACCATATATTTT.

About this clone itself: This sample also contains other DNA sequences that code for the same CDR3. The J gene is TRBJ2-5, the V gene TRBV5-1; TRBD2 matches at 10 bases. The CDR3 is 17 amino acids. Per germline, CDR1 SGHRS and CDR2 YFSETQ. Unmatched junction bases numbered 10, after V lost 0 bases and J lost 5 bases. This chain's CDR3 is CASSLGLAGGLGETQYF. CDR3 nucleotides: TGCGCCAGCAGCTTGGGGTTAGCGGGAGGCCTGGGGGAGACCCAGTACTTC.

V usage is TRBV5-6 and J usage is TRBJ2-3, with 10 positions matching TRBD2. The germline V gene encodes CDR1 SGHDT and CDR2 YYEEEE. The CDR3 totals 17 residues. Trimming took 3 bases from V and 0 from J; bases not matched to a gene: 7. DNA for the CDR3: TGTGCCAGCAGCTGGACTAGCGGACATGCTAGCACAGATACGCAGTATTTT. Its translation is CASSWTSGHASTDTQYF.

This rearrangement joins TRBV30 to TRBJ2-7; a possible D gene is TRBD2 (6 bases). Deletions cut 5 bases from V and 3 bases from J, with 17 bases between. The CDR3 is made up of 14 amino acids. Per germline, CDR1 GTSNPN and CDR2 SVGIG (reference sequence). The CDR3 sequence: CAWGFSGANYEQYF. Written as DNA, the CDR3 is TGTGCCTGGGGTTTTAGCGGCGCTAACTACGAGCAGTACTTC. Full variable domain (missing parts from reference TRBV30 and TRBJ2-7): SQTIHQWPATLVQPVGSPLSLECTVEGTSNPNLYWYRQAAGRGLQLLFYSVGIGQISSEVPQNLSASRPQDRQFILSSKKLLLSDSGFYLCAWGFSGANYEQYFGPGTRLTVT.

The gene calls are TRBV4-1 and TRBJ2-1; 8 bases map to TRBD2. Germline CDR1 and CDR2: MGHRA and YSYEKL. This CDR3 is built from 14 residues. The J segment lost 8 bases and the V segment lost 2 bases, leaving 5 bases of the junction unmatched. DNA for the CDR3: TGCGCCAGCAGCCAACCCACTAGCGGCCATGAGCAGTTCTTC. Its protein is CASSQPTSGHEQFF.

The sample holds a few counts of this clone. The chain links TRBV5-1 to TRBJ2-1; TRBD2 matches at 14 bases. The CDR3 is 16 amino acids. Trimming took 2 bases from V and 8 from J; bases not matched to a gene: 6. Germline V gives CDR1 SGHRS, CDR2 YFSETQ. The CDR3 sequence: CASSFGTSGSRDEQFF. CDR3 sequence (DNA): TGCGCCAGCAGCTTCGGGACTAGCGGGAGTAGGGATGAGCAGTTCTTC. Using reference TRBV5-1 and TRBJ2-1 for the parts outside the CDR3, the full variable domain is KAGVTQTPRYLIKTRGQQVTLSCSPISGHRSVSWYQQTPGQGLQFLFEYFSETQRNKGNFPGRFSGRQFSNSRSEMNVSTLELGDSALYLCASSFGTSGSRDEQFFGPGTRLTVL.

The J gene is TRBJ1-5, the V gene TRBV7-9; D possibly corresponds to TRBD1 (5 bases). V was clipped by 10 bases and J by 0 bases, with 7 bases between them. This CDR3 region has 12 residues. Looked up from germline, CDR1 is SEHNR and CDR2 is FQNEAQ (reference sequence). CDR3 in amino acids: CATGNSNQPQHF. In DNA, the CDR3 is TGTGCCACAGGGAATAGCAATCAGCCCCAGCATTTT.

To note about this clone: The junction does not match germline at one end; this may be a read error. This same CDR3 is encoded by further DNA sequences in the sample. The chain has TRBV4-1 and TRBJ1-4; 8 bases line up with TRBD1. Per germline, CDR1 MGHRA and CDR2 YSYEKL. The CDR3 runs to 15 residues. The CDR3 spells CASSHRQGKDEKLFF. CDR3 DNA sequence: TGCGCCAGCAGCCACAGACAGGGGAAGGATGAAAAACTGTTCTTT.

Comment on this clone: Additional DNA sequences in this sample encode the identical CDR3. Here the CDR3 DNA reads TGCGCCAGCAGCCTAAACCCGGGACAGGGGGCATTTGAGCAGTTCTTC. Translated, it gives CASSLNPGQGAFEQFF. V is TRBV5-1 and J is TRBJ2-1, with 12 bases aligning to TRBD1. The CDR3 loop spans 16 amino acids. Germline V gives CDR1 SGHRS, CDR2 YFSETQ. Trimming at V came to 4 bases and at J to 9 bases, leaving 11 bases not matched to a gene.

Only one count was recorded for this clone. V and J are TRBV10-3 and TRBJ1-1; D call uncertain. The CDR3 sequence is 13 residues long. Germline values: CDR1 ENHRY, CDR2 SYGVKD. V lost 11 bases and J 3 bases, leaving 16 bases between the germline ends. CDR3 protein: CAVRIGQDTEAFF. The CDR3 DNA reads as TGTGCCGTCCGGATAGGGCAGGACACTGAAGCTTTCTTT.

This clone showed up many times. The chain recombines TRBV30 with TRBJ2-7, with D possibly matching TRBD1 (6 bases). The CDR3 loop spans 13 amino acids. In germline, CDR1 is GTSNPN, CDR2 SVGIG (reference sequence). V was pared by 4 bases and J by 2 bases, with 12 bases between. The chain's CDR3 is CAWKLPGAYEQYF. In DNA, the CDR3 is TGTGCCTGGAAGTTGCCAGGGGCCTACGAGCAGTACTTC.

The chain employs TRBV2 and TRBJ2-1; D is uncertain. The CDR3 length is 14 residues. The V gene's germline CDR1 is SNHLY and CDR2 FYNNEI. V was trimmed by 2 bases and J by 9 bases, leaving 14 bases between them. The CDR3 spells CASSELGRAGEQFF. The CDR3 nucleotides are TGTGCCAGCAGTGAACTAGGTCGGGCTGGTGAGCAGTTCTTC.

CDR3 DNA sequence: TGTGCCAGCAGTTTGCGGCTAGCGGGAGGCCCCGTCGAGCAGTTCTTC. This encodes CASSLRLAGGPVEQFF. The J gene is TRBJ2-1, the V gene TRBV28; 11 bases match TRBD2. Germline lookup yields CDR1 MDHEN and CDR2 SYDVKM. The CDR3 loop spans 16 amino acids. The V and J ends lost 3 bases and 10 bases, in that order; junction bases with no gene match: 11.

This clone was seen just once. This sequence joins TRBV7-9 and TRBJ1-1; 7 nucleotides line up with TRBD1. V was clipped by 3 bases and J by 0 bases; unmatched bases: 7. This CDR3 is 16 amino acids long. Germline V gives CDR1 SEHNR, CDR2 FQNEAQ (reference sequence). The CDR3 DNA is TGTGCCAGCAGCTTGACCTGGGGACAGATGAACACTGAAGCTTTCTTT. Translated: CASSLTWGQMNTEAFF.

The chain recombines TRBV27 with TRBJ2-3, with unresolved D. The germline V and J ends were trimmed by 3 bases and 0 bases, with 7 bases remaining between them. The germline V gene has CDR1 MNHEY and CDR2 SMNVEV (reference sequence). CDR3 length: 14 amino acids. CDR3 residues: CASSFLTSTDTQYF. Written as DNA, the CDR3 is TGTGCCAGCAGTTTTCTTACGAGCACAGATACGCAGTATTTT.

The CDR3 spells CASSRRSSGTPYEQYF. DNA for the CDR3: TGTGCCAGCAGCCGCCGGTCGTCGGGTACCCCCTACGAGCAGTACTTC. This chain uses TRBV4-2 with TRBJ2-7; D gene ambiguous. The CDR3 has 16 amino acids. V gave up 4 bases and J gave up 2 bases, with 18 bases separating them. From germline, CDR1 is LGHNA and CDR2 YNFKEQ.

J is TRBJ1-1 and V is TRBV5-1; TRBD1 matches at 8 bases. The CDR3 loop spans 16 amino acids. CDR1 is SGHRS, CDR2 YFSETQ, per germline. The J segment lost 1 base and the V segment lost 4 bases, leaving 9 bases of the junction unmatched. This CDR3 is CASSPQVGQGNTEAFF. For the CDR3, the DNA is TGCGCCAGCAGCCCCCAGGTCGGACAGGGGAACACTGAAGCTTTCTTT.

The V and J genes are TRBV28 and TRBJ2-1, with TRBD2 matching 10 bases. J was trimmed by 0 bases and V by 3 bases; bases with no gene match: 8. Germline CDR1 MDHEN, CDR2 SYDVKM. The CDR3 spans 18 residues. CDR3 coding DNA: TGTGCCAGCAGTTTTCTAGCGGGAGTTAAGGGCTCCTACAATGAGCAGTTCTTC. This translates into CASSFLAGVKGSYNEQFF.